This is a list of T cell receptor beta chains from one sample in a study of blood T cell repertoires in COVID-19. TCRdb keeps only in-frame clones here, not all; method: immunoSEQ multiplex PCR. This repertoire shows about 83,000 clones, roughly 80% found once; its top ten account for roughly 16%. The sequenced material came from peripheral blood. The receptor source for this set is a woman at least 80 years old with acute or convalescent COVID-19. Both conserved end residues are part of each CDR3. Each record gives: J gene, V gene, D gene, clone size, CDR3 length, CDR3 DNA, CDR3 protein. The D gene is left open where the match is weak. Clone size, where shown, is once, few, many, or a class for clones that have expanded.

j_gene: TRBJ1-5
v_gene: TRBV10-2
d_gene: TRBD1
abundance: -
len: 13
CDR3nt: TGCGCCAGCAGTGGGGCAGGGGGCCAGCCCCAGCATTTT
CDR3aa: CASSGAGGQPQHF

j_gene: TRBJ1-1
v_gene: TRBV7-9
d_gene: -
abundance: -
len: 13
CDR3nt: TGTGCCAGCAGTACCTACGAGAACACTGAAGCTTTCTTT
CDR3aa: CASSTYENTEAFF

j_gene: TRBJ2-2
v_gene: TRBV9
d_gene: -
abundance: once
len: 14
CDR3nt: TGTGCCAGCAGCGGACTATCGAACACCGGGGAGCTGTTTTTT
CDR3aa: CASSGLSNTGELFF

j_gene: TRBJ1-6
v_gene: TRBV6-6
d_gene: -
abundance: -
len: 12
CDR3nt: TGTGCCAGCACGATAGGGGATTCACCCCTCCACTTT
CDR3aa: CASTIGDSPLHF

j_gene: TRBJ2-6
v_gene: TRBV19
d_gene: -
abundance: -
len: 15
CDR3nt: TGTGCCAGTAGTATAGTAGTGGCTGGGGCCAACGTCCTGACTTTC
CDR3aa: CASSIVVAGANVLTF

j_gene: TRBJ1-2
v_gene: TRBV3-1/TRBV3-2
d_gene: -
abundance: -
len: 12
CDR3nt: TGTGCCAGCAGCCAGGGGGGGTCCGGCTACACCTTC
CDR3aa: CASSQGGSGYTF

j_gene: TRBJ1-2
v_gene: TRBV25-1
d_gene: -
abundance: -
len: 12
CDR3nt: TGTGCCAGCAGGAGTCCCGTCTATGGCTACACCTTC
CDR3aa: CASRSPVYGYTF

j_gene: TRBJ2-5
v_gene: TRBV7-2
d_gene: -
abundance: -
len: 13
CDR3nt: TGTGCCAGCAGCTTAGTGAGGAAAGAGACCCAGTACTTC
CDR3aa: CASSLVRKETQYF

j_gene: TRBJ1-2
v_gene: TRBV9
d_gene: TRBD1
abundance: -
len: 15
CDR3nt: TGTGCCAGCAGCTCCGGGGGACAGCCTAACTATGGCTACACCTTC
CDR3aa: CASSSGGQPNYGYTF

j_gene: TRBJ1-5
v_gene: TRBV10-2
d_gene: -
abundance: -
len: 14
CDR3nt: TGCGCCAGCAGTGGACGTGACATCAATCAGCCCCAGCATTTT
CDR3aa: CASSGRDINQPQHF

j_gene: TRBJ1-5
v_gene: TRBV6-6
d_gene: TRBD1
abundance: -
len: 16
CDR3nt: TGTGCCAGCAGTGGTCGGGACAGGGGTAGCAATCAGCCCCAGCATTTT
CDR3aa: CASSGRDRGSNQPQHF

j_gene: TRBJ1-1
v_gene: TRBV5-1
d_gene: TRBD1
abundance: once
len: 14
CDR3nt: TGCGCCAGCAGTGGGAAGACAGGGGTCACTGAAGCTTTCTTT
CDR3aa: CASSGKTGVTEAFF

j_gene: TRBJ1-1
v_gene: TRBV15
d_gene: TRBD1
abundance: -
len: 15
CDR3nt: TGTGCCACCAGCAAAGGACAGGGGGCGAACACTGAAGCTTTCTTT
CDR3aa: CATSKGQGANTEAFF

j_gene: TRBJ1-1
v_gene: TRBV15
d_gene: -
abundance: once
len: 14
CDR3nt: TGTGCCACCAGCAGAGTTTACGGGTACACTGAAGCTTTCTTT
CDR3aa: CATSRVYGYTEAFF

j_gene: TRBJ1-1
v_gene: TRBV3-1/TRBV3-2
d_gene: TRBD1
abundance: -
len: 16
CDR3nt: TGTGCCAGCAGCCTAACCGGGACAGGGGCGAACACTGAAGCTTTCTTT
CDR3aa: CASSLTGTGANTEAFF

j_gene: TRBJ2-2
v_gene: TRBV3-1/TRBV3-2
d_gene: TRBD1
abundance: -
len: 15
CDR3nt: TGTGCCAGCAGCCAAGGGGACAGGGACACCGGGGAGCTGTTTTTT
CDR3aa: CASSQGDRDTGELFF